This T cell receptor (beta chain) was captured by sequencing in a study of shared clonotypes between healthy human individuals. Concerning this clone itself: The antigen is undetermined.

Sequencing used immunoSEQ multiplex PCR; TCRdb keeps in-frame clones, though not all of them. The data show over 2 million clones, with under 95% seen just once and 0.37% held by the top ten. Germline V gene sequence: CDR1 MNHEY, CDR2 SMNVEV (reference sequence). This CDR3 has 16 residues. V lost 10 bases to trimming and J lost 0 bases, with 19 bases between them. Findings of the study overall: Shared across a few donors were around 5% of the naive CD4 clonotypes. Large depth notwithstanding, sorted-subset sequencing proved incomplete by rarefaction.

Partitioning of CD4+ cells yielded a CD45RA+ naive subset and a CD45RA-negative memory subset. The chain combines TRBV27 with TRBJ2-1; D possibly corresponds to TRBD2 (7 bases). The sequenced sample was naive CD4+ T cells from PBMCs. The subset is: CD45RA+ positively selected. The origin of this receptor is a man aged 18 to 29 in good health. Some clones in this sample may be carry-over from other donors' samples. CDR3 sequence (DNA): TGTGCCACCAATGGGAGGGGGGCCTTCTCCTACAATGAGCAGTTCTTC. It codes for CATNGRGAFSYNEQFF.